The sequence of this TCR beta chain was determined in a study of T cell clonality in common variable immunodeficiency. Study findings and constraints: Reportedly, TCR beta sequences from common variable immunodeficiency showed fewer deletions and N-nucleotide insertions. The cause of increased CVID clonality remains unclear without subpopulation sequencing.

Blood samples were heparinized, about 4.5 to 8 ml per donor. This clone was seen ten or more times. The target antigen is unknown. The read gets to within 3 residues of the CDR3 end, and the germline J gene fills in the rest. This CDR3 region has 13 residues. Germline lookup yields CDR1 DFQATT and CDR2 SNEGSKA (reference sequence). V shed 4 bases, J shed 6 bases, and the junction held 6 bases outside the gene matches. Control and CVID samples contributed equal amounts of genomic DNA. Repertoires were generated with immunoSEQ multiplex PCR, while TCRdb's copy carries only in-frame clones and drops some. Singletons are absent from the sample, which has approximately 37,000 clones.

Material for sequencing was peripheral blood mononuclear cells. V is TRBV20-1 and J is TRBJ2-7; TRBD2 aligns across 10 bases. This receptor was obtained from a person between 18 and 70 years old in good health. The sequenced CDR3 bases are TGCAGTGCTAATCCTAGCGGGAGACTCGAG. Translated: CSANPSGRLE. The complete CDR3 reads CSANPSGRLEQYF.